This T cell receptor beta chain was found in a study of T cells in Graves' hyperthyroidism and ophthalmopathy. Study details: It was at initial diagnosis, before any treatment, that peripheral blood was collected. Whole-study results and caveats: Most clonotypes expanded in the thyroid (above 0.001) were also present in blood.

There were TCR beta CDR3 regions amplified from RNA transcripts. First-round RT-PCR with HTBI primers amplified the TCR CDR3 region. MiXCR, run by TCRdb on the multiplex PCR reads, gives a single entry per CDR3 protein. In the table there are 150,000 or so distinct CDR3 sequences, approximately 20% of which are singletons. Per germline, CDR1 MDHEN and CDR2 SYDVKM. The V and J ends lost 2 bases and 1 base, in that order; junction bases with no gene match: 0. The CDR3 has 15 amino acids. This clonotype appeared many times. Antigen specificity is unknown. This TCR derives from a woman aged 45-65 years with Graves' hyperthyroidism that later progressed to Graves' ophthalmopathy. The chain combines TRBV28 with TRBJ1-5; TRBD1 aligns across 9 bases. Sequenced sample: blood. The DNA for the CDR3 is TGTGCCAGCAGTTTAGGGACAGGGAGCAATCAGCCCCAGCATTTT. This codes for CASSLGTGSNQPQHF. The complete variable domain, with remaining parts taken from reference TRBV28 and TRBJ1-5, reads DVKVTQSSRYLVKRTGEKVFLECVQDMDHENMFWYRQDPGLGLRLIYFSYDVKMKEKGDIPEGYSVSREKKERFSLILESASTNQTSMYLCASSLGTGSNQPQHFGDGTRLSIL.